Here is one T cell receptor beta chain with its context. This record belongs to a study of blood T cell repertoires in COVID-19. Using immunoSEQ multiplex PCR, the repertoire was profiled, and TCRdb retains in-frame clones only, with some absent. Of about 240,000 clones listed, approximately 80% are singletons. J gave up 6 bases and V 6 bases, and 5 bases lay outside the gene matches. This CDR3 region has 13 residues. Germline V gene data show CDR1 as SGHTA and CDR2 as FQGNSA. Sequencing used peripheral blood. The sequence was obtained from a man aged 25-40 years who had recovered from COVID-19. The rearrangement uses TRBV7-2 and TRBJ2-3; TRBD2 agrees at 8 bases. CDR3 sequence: CASRAGGSDTQYF. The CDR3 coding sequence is TGTGCCAGCAGGGCGGGAGGTTCGGATACGCAGTATTTT.